This TCR beta chain appears in the sequencing data of a study of CD8 T cells in Susac syndrome. J gave up 5 bases and V 0 bases, and 6 bases lay outside the gene matches. The CDR3 has 16 amino acids. Germline-derived CDR1 and CDR2 are KGHSH and LQKENI. An input of roughly 0.5 to 1 ug of RNA was subjected to reverse transcription using random hexamers. The immunoSEQ assay covered 54 Vbeta and 13 Jbeta segments for CDR3. MiXCR, run by TCRdb on the immunoSEQ multiplex PCR reads, gives a single entry per CDR3 protein. The repertoire consists of around 130,000 distinct CDR3 sequences, with roughly 80% occurring once and the leading ten covering roughly 0.53%. The study used treatment-naive patients who had stable or active relapsing-remitting disease as multiple sclerosis controls.

This TCR was sampled from a human donor with multiple sclerosis. The chain has TRBV18 and TRBJ2-7; 11 nucleotides line up with TRBD2. Sample: CD8+ T cells from PBMCs. The CDR3 loop reads CASSPPTSGASNEQYF. For the CDR3, the DNA is TGTGCCAGCTCACCACCGACTAGCGGGGCATCAAACGAGCAGTACTTC.